This T cell receptor beta chain came from a study of cytomegalovirus exposure and HLA in healthy donors. Points from the study as a whole: Some TCR beta chains (around 160 of them) were listed as cytomegalovirus-associated. In vitro data verified a few CMV-associated chains as specific for CMV antigens.

The donors were part of the validation cohort of more than 90 subjects. That cohort was separate from the first cohort, which comprised 666 subjects. The germline CDR1 and CDR2 sequences are SGHRS and YFSETQ. This CDR3 has 14 residues. With respect to this clone: The antigen remains unidentified.

Sequenced by immunoSEQ multiplex PCR; TCRdb stores in-frame clones only, minus some. The sample includes 150,000 to 170,000 clones, about 86% of them seen just once. The TCR originated in a man between 18 and 35 years old in good health and CMV-seropositive. The specimen sequenced was PBMCs. The chain is built from TRBV5-1 and TRBJ1-4; no clear D gene. In nucleotides, the CDR3 is TGCGCTTCGTATGTGTCCTTTAGTAATGAAAAACTGTTTTTT. Amino acid sequence: CASYVSFSNEKLFF.